Presented here are 8 T cell receptor beta chains from one specimen sequenced in a study of blood T cells in healthy people across ages. A second roughly 7 to 11 cycle PCR used barcoded and J-beta primers. TCRdb re-analysed the 5' RACE reads in MiXCR, keeping a single row per CDR3 protein. The table lists around 1.5 million distinct CDR3 sequences, 42% of them singletons, with roughly 8.2% in the top ten. The sequencing sample was made of blood. The source of these receptors is a woman younger than 35 in good health.

This clonotype was seen more than once but under ten times. This sequence joins TRBV12-3 or TRBV12-4 and TRBJ1-1; D uncertain. The V end was cut by 8 bases, the J end by 4 bases, with 11 bases between. The CDR3 consists of 12 residues. CDR3 region: CASCRETTEAFF. In DNA, the CDR3 is TGTGCCAGCTGTAGGGAAACCACTGAAGCTTTCTTT.

A few counts support this clonotype. One base away lies a much larger clone, so this may be a sequencing read error. This sequence joins TRBV7-9 and TRBJ1-2, with D hard to call. The CDR3 spans 13 residues. V gave up 5 bases and J gave up 0 bases, with 7 bases separating them. The germline V gene encodes CDR1 SEHNR and CDR2 FQNEAQ (reference sequence). This CDR3 reads CASSTGTNYGYTF. DNA of the CDR3: TGTGCCAGCAGCACCGGGACTAACTATGGCTACACCTTC.

The chain recombines TRBV5-6 with TRBJ2-3; D is unresolved. Trimming shortened V by 4 bases and J by 2 bases, and 11 bases separated the two germline ends. This CDR3 has 14 amino acids. The germline V gene has CDR1 SGHDT and CDR2 YYEEEE. This CDR3 is CASSARPYTDTQYF. Written as DNA, the CDR3 is TGTGCCAGCAGCGCCCGCCCCTACACAGATACGCAGTATTTT.

The chain employs TRBV21-1 and TRBJ2-7; the table's D call, TRBD1, has no DNA check behind it. TRBV21-1 is a pseudogene segment. This CDR3 comprises 16 residues. Written as DNA, the CDR3 is TGTGCCAGCAGCGCGCACACAGGTGACCCTACCTACGAGCAGTACTTC. Its translation: CASSAHTGDPTYEQYF.

The rearrangement uses TRBV29-1 and TRBJ2-1; 11 bases agree with TRBD2. V shed 5 bases, J shed 0 bases, and the junction held 12 bases outside the gene matches. Germline CDR1 and CDR2: SQVTM and ANQGSEA. The CDR3 length is 18 residues. In DNA form, the CDR3 reads TGCAGCGTTAATAGCGGGAGGGCCGACCGAAACTCCTACAATGAGCAGTTCTTC. Residues: CSVNSGRADRNSYNEQFF.

V is TRBV6-2 or TRBV6-3 and J is TRBJ2-5, with 9 nucleotides matching TRBD2. There are 17 residues in the CDR3. Germline assignment: CDR1 MNHEY and CDR2 SVGEGT. The junction had 13 bases not matched to a gene; V was cut back by 6 bases and J by 2 bases. CDR3 amino acids: CASRRLGLADSQETQYF. DNA for the CDR3: TGTGCCAGCAGAAGATTGGGACTAGCTGATTCTCAAGAGACCCAGTACTTC.

This chain joins TRBV7-9 and TRBJ2-1; TRBD2 agrees at 7 bases. The CDR3 loop spans 12 amino acids. V lost 7 bases to trimming and J lost 8 bases; unmatched junction nucleotides: 5. CDR1 is SEHNR, CDR2 FQNEAQ, per germline (reference sequence). For the CDR3, the DNA is TGTGCCAGCACCGTGGGGGGGGATGAGCAGTTCTTC. This gives the protein CASTVGGDEQFF.

This clonotype has more than one count but fewer than ten. V usage is TRBV4-1 and J usage is TRBJ1-4; 7 nucleotides align to TRBD1. The trim removed 2 bases at V and 8 bases at J, leaving 8 bases unmatched. Germline CDR1 MGHRA, CDR2 YSYEKL. CDR3 size: 15 residues. The CDR3 loop reads CASSQPGGALEKLFF. The CDR3 DNA is TGCGCCAGCAGCCAACCAGGGGGGGCTTTGGAAAAACTGTTTTTT.